These 20 T cell receptor beta chains were all obtained from the same sample, sequenced in a study of CD8+ T cells in alopecia areata. Treatment: oral pan-JAK inhibitor, 5-10 mg twice daily. Investigators isolated RNA and reverse transcribed it into cDNA to act as the sequencing template. The protocol was immunoSEQ multiplex PCR, while the TCRdb copy is restricted to in-frame clones and leaves out a portion. This table holds 200,000 to 250,000 clones, 64% found once. Here the sequenced sample was CD4+ T cells sorted from blood, taken at week 4, from a patient treated with tofacitinib. All receptors derive from a human donor with alopecia areata.

A few counts support this clone. The rearrangement uses TRBV6-6 and TRBJ2-1; D gene ambiguous. V gave up 6 bases and J gave up 8 bases, with 14 bases separating them. Germline lookup yields CDR1 MNHNY and CDR2 SVGAGI (reference sequence). This CDR3 has 13 amino acids. The CDR3 is CASSLPPRHEQFF. The CDR3 bases are TGTGCCAGCAGCCTCCCCCCCCGCCATGAGCAGTTCTTC.

V usage is TRBV4-3 and J usage is TRBJ2-3, with D hard to call. The CDR3 contains 17 residues. Deletions cut 0 bases from V and 0 bases from J, with 13 bases between. Germline CDR1 reads LGHNA; CDR2 reads YSLEER. The CDR3 coding sequence is TGCGCCAGCAGCCAAGAAAGAGACCAAGCTAGCACAGATACGCAGTATTTT. Protein: CASSQERDQASTDTQYF.

The chain is built from TRBV19 and TRBJ2-3; 8 nucleotides align to TRBD2. V was clipped by 8 bases and J by 0 bases; unmatched bases: 4. This CDR3 has 14 amino acids. Germline V gene data show CDR1 as LNHDA and CDR2 as SQIVND (reference sequence). In DNA, the CDR3 is TGTGCCAGTCATACTAGCGGCAGCACAGATACGCAGTATTTT. Translation: CASHTSGSTDTQYF.

CDR3 DNA: TGTGCCAGCCGCTACGAGCGCGGAGGCAACACCATATATTTT. Translation gives CASRYERGGNTIYF. The chain combines TRBV2 with TRBJ1-3, with no clear D. Germline V gene data show CDR1 as SNHLY and CDR2 as FYNNEI. The CDR3 is made up of 14 amino acids. V was clipped by 8 bases and J by 7 bases, with 18 bases between them. Looking up the rest from reference TRBV2 and TRBJ1-3 gives the full variable domain: EPEVTQTPSHQVTQMGQEVILRCVPISNHLYFYWYRQILGQKVEFLVSFYNNEISEKSEIFDDQFSVERPDGSNFTLKIRSTKLEDSAMYFCASRYERGGNTIYFGEGSWLTVV.

The CDR3 is CASSSSGVIDQPQHF. CDR3 nucleotide sequence: TGTGCCAGCAGTTCCTCAGGGGTTATAGATCAGCCCCAGCATTTT. The chain couples TRBV27 to TRBJ1-5; D might be TRBD1 (6 bases). The CDR3 contains 15 residues. Germline CDR1 MNHEY, CDR2 SMNVEV (reference sequence). With 4 bases removed from V and 5 bases from J, the gap between germline ends came to 15 bases.

This clone was counted a few times. The V call is TRBV29-1, the J call TRBJ2-3, with a tentative D call TRBD1 (5 bases). CDR3 length: 13 residues. V lost 3 bases to trimming and J lost 9 bases, with 16 bases between them. Germline loops: CDR1 SQVTM, CDR2 ANQGSEA. The CDR3 coding sequence is TGCAGCGTTGACAGGGATTTAACGCGAACGCAGTATTTT. Encoded protein: CSVDRDLTRTQYF.

The rearrangement links TRBV5-1 to TRBJ2-1; D not resolved. The CDR3 has 12 residues. Trimming took off 0 bases at V and 8 bases at J, with 6 bases between the two ends. In germline, CDR1 is SGHRS, CDR2 YFSETQ. The CDR3 region is CASSLDNYEQFF. CDR3 DNA: TGCGCCAGCAGCTTGGACAACTATGAGCAGTTCTTC.

The V gene is TRBV4-1, the J gene TRBJ1-1; 7 nucleotides agree with TRBD1. The CDR3 extends over 17 amino acids. J lost 5 bases, V lost 7 bases, and 19 bases had no gene match. Germline CDR1 is MGHRA and CDR2 is YSYEKL. The CDR3 region is CASTPGTASGGGTEAFF. CDR3 in DNA: TGCGCCAGCACCCCGGGGACAGCGTCTGGCGGGGGGACTGAAGCTTTCTTT.

The chain recombines TRBV5-1 with TRBJ1-2; D not certain. V was cut by 0 bases and J by 4 bases, with 7 bases left in between. Germline CDR1 SGHRS, CDR2 YFSETQ. The CDR3 contains 13 residues. The CDR3 bases are TGCGCCAGCAGCTTGGGGGATGGCTATGGCTACACCTTC. Translated: CASSLGDGYGYTF. The whole variable domain, remainder taken from reference TRBV5-1 and TRBJ1-2, is KAGVTQTPRYLIKTRGQQVTLSCSPISGHRSVSWYQQTPGQGLQFLFEYFSETQRNKGNFPGRFSGRQFSNSRSEMNVSTLELGDSALYLCASSLGDGYGYTFGSGTRLTVV.

In this sample, this clone turned up once. The chain carries TRBV4-1 and TRBJ2-6; D unclear. CDR1 and CDR2 from the germline V gene are MGHRA and YSYEKL. The CDR3 is made up of 15 amino acids. Trimming removed 2 bases from V and 2 bases from J, with 7 bases in between. The CDR3 loop reads CASSQLGAGANVLTF. The DNA of the CDR3 is TGCGCCAGCAGCCAATTAGGAGCTGGGGCCAACGTCCTGACTTTC.

DNA for the CDR3: TGTGCAAATGGAGCAACTAATGAAAAACTGTTTTTT. Residues: CANGATNEKLFF. The chain recombines TRBV30 with TRBJ1-4; D remains unclear. The CDR3 loop spans 12 amino acids. Germline loops: CDR1 GTSNPN, CDR2 SVGIG (reference sequence). Looking up the rest from reference TRBV30 and TRBJ1-4 gives the full variable domain: SQTIHQWPATLVQPVGSPLSLECTVEGTSNPNLYWYRQAAGRGLQLLFYSVGIGQISSEVPQNLSASRPQDRQFILSSKKLLLSDSGFYLCANGATNEKLFFGSGTQLSVL.

The chain combines TRBV2 with TRBJ2-3; D perhaps matches TRBD2 (5 bases). V was clipped by 8 bases and J by 0 bases, with 9 bases between them. CDR3 size: 13 residues. Germline V gene sequence: CDR1 SNHLY, CDR2 FYNNEI. CDR3 coding DNA: TGTGCCAGCTCATGGACTAGCACAGATACGCAGTATTTT. Amino acids: CASSWTSTDTQYF.

The chain joins TRBV7-2 to TRBJ2-7, with D perhaps matching TRBD1 (6 bases). Germline V gene lookup returns CDR1 SGHTA and CDR2 FQGNSA. V dropped 1 base and J dropped 3 bases, with 13 bases sitting between them. The CDR3 has 15 residues. CDR3 region: CASSLGQVVSYEQYF. The CDR3 bases are TGTGCCAGCAGCTTAGGACAGGTTGTTAGCTACGAGCAGTACTTC. The whole variable domain, filled in from reference TRBV7-2 and TRBJ2-7, reads GAGVSQSPSNKVTEKGKDVELRCDPISGHTALYWYRQSLGQGLEFLIYFQGNSAPDKSGLPSDRFSAERTGGSVSTLTIQRTQQEDSAVYLCASSLGQVVSYEQYFGPGTRLTVT.

The chain employs TRBV30 and TRBJ1-1; 9 bases agree with TRBD1. The V gene end was trimmed by 7 bases and the J gene end by 4 bases; junction bases not matched to a gene: 1. The CDR3 runs 11 residues. CDR1 is GTSNPN, CDR2 SVGIG, per germline (reference sequence). As DNA, the CDR3 is TGTGCCTCGACAGGGGGCACTGAAGCTTTCTTT. Its protein is CASTGGTEAFF. The full variable domain, with the rest looked up from reference TRBV30 and TRBJ1-1, is SQTIHQWPATLVQPVGSPLSLECTVEGTSNPNLYWYRQAAGRGLQLLFYSVGIGQISSEVPQNLSASRPQDRQFILSSKKLLLSDSGFYLCASTGGTEAFFGQGTRLTVV.

V usage is TRBV9 and J usage is TRBJ1-3; D ambiguous. The germline V gene encodes CDR1 SGDLS and CDR2 YYNGEE. Trimming pared 0 bases from V and 1 base from J, leaving 11 bases between. The CDR3 is 16 residues long. The CDR3 protein is CASSVEARGSGNTIYF. CDR3 nucleotide sequence: TGTGCCAGCAGCGTAGAGGCACGGGGATCTGGAAACACCATATATTTT.

V and J are TRBV30 and TRBJ2-7; a possible D gene is TRBD2 (5 bases). Germline V lookup: CDR1 GTSNPN, CDR2 SVGIG (reference sequence). CDR3 size: 12 residues. The V and J ends lost 2 bases and 7 bases respectively, with 12 bases between them. CDR3 protein: CAWSPTPGEQYF. As DNA, the CDR3 is TGTGCCTGGAGTCCCACTCCGGGAGAGCAGTACTTC.

The J gene is TRBJ1-4, the V gene TRBV7-9, with D perhaps matching TRBD1 (5 bases). The ends were cut back, 4 bases at V and 10 bases at J, with 19 bases in the middle. The CDR3 runs 15 residues. Per germline, CDR1 SEHNR and CDR2 FQNEAQ (reference sequence). The CDR3 protein is CASSSPSAGPGKLFF. DNA of the CDR3: TGTGCCAGCAGCTCCCCGTCGGCAGGGCCGGGAAAACTGTTTTTT.

This sequence joins TRBV27 and TRBJ1-1; a weak D match, TRBD1 (5 bases). The CDR3 is 14 residues long. Between the trimmed V and J ends, which lost 7 bases and 4 bases, there was a span of 16 bases. CDR1 MNHEY and CDR2 SMNVEV come from the germline V gene (reference sequence). DNA for the CDR3: TGTGCCAGCACCACCGGGGGGTTAGGCACTGAAGCTTTCTTT. This encodes CASTTGGLGTEAFF.

This chain joins TRBV29-1 and TRBJ2-7; D call uncertain. Germline CDR1 is SQVTM and CDR2 is ANQGSEA. The CDR3 totals 13 residues. Trimming removed 6 bases from V and 0 bases from J, with 12 bases in between. The CDR3 loop reads CSVKGSNSYEQYF. The CDR3 region has the DNA TGCAGCGTAAAGGGATCGAACTCCTACGAGCAGTACTTC.

This clone showed up just a few times. The V gene is TRBV27, the J gene TRBJ2-7; 7 nucleotides line up with TRBD1. The CDR3 loop spans 15 amino acids. J lost 4 bases, V lost 3 bases, and 9 bases had no gene match. Germline lookup yields CDR1 MNHEY and CDR2 SMNVEV (reference sequence). The DNA of the CDR3 is TGTGCCAGCAGTTTCGGGCAGGGGGTTTATTACGAGCAGTACTTC. It is translated as CASSFGQGVYYEQYF.